Detailed here is one T cell receptor (beta chain). The data were obtained in a study of OX40 agonist ivuxolimab in advanced cancers. Study-level information: The study enrolled dose-escalation patients with hepatocellular carcinoma, melanoma, renal cell or head and neck cancer.

This CDR3 has 17 amino acids. Germline V gene data show CDR1 as LNHDA and CDR2 as SQIVND (reference sequence). V was cut by 0 bases and J by 0 bases, with 14 bases left in between. Sequencing used immunoSEQ multiplex PCR; TCRdb keeps in-frame clones, though not all of them. The table records approximately 67,000 clones, 85% to 95% of them present only once. Blood got drawn at baseline, again on cycle 4 day 1, and then on cycle 7 day 1. The clonotype originates from an adult with an advanced solid tumor such as melanoma, head and neck, liver or kidney cancer. The sequencing here drew on CD4+ or CD8+ T cells sorted from blood, taken in a trial of the OX40 agonist ivuxolimab. The V and J genes are TRBV19 and TRBJ1-1, with D possibly TRBD1 on 5 matching bases. CDR3 residues: CASSIDVRQNMNTEAFF. The DNA for the CDR3 is TGTGCCAGTAGTATAGATGTTCGACAGAACATGAACACTGAAGCTTTCTTT.